The clone carrying this TCR beta chain appeared a few times. Antigen unknown. These data are taken from a study of human T cells and chemical hapten exposure. Turning to the study itself: The cohort included alopecia areata under or over 50% scalp, totalis and universalis. Study results and limitations: Expanded TCRs formed significantly more large CDR3 similarity clusters than controls. No change in TCRs above 1 in 1000 frequency was produced by DPC sensitization.

Original processing notes: A typical sample had roughly 96,000 TCRs, with roughly 20,000 to 700,000 overall. In TCRdb, the RACE reads were re-called with MiXCR into one record per CDR3 protein. TCRdb's processing, not the authors' own work, is the source of the V and J calls. This sample carries about 70,000 distinct CDR3 sequences, around 7.9% of them seen once, and the ten largest clones take 3% to 4.5%. Time point meaning: patch test 2, 6 weeks after DPC sensitization. This sample's treatment: therapeutic diphenylcyclopropenone sensitization with weekly scalp DPC. The V end was cut by 0 bases, the J end by 4 bases, with 10 bases between. CDR1 is SGHRS and CDR2 is YFSETQ in the germline V gene. The CDR3 covers 14 residues.

This chain connects TRBV5-1 to TRBJ1-2, with a weak D call TRBD1 (6 bases). The input for sequencing was whole blood, taken in connection with sensitization to the hapten diphenylcyclopropenone (DPC). This clonotype was obtained from a woman aged 45-59 years with alopecia areata. Some clones in this sample may be carry-over from other donors' samples. CDR3 residues: CASSLGGGPYGYTF. The CDR3 DNA follows: TGCGCCAGCAGCTTGGGCGGGGGCCCCTATGGCTACACCTTC. Using reference TRBV5-1 and TRBJ1-2 for the parts outside the CDR3, the full variable domain is KAGVTQTPRYLIKTRGQQVTLSCSPISGHRSVSWYQQTPGQGLQFLFEYFSETQRNKGNFPGRFSGRQFSNSRSEMNVSTLELGDSALYLCASSLGGGPYGYTFGSGTRLTVV.